The present entry profiles one TCR beta chain with its context. Trimming took 4 bases from V and 5 from J, leaving 19 bases between them. The germline CDR1 and CDR2 sequences are SGHRS and YFSETQ. The CDR3 is made up of 15 amino acids. This entry is derived from a study of shared clonotypes between healthy human individuals. Naive CD8 cells were CD45RO-negative, positively selected for CCR7, excluding terminally differentiated effector memory CD45RA+ cells. Only in-frame clones appear in the TCRdb table, and some are missing; sequencing was by immunoSEQ multiplex PCR. The data contain about 1.9 million clones, 93% of them singletons.

The source of this sequence is a man younger than 35 in good health. Some clones in this sample may be carry-over from other donors' samples. Sequenced: naive CD8+ T cells from PBMCs. The chain recombines TRBV5-1 with TRBJ2-7; tentative D call: TRBD1 (6 bases). CDR3 bases: TGCGCCAGCAGCCAAGAGGGCAGGGGTCCGCACGAGCAGTACTTC. This sequence encodes CASSQEGRGPHEQYF.